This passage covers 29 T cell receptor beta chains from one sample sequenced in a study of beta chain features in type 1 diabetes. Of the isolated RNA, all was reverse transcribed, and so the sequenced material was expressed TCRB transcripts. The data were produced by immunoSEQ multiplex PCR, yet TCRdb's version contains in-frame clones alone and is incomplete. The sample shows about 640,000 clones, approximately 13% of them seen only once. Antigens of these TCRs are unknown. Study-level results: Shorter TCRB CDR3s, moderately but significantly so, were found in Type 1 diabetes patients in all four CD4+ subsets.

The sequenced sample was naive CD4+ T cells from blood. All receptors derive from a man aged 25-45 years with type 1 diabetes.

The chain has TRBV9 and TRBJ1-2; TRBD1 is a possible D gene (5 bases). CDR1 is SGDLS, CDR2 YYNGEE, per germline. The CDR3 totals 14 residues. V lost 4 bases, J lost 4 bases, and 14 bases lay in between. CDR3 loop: CASSPMQGLYGYTF. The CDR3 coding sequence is TGTGCCAGCAGCCCTATGCAGGGACTCTATGGCTACACCTTC.

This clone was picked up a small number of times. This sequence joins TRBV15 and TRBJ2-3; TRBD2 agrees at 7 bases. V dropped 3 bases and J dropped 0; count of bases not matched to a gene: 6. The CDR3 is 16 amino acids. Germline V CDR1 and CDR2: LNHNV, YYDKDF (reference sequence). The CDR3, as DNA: TGTGCCACCAGCAGGGCAGGGCGGGGGAGCACAGATACGCAGTATTTT. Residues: CATSRAGRGSTDTQYF.

The CDR3 loop is CASSVEGGRRQETQYF. The CDR3 nucleotides are TGTGCCAGCAGCGTAGAGGGTGGGAGAAGGCAAGAGACCCAGTACTTC. V usage is TRBV9 and J usage is TRBJ2-5; perhaps TRBD2 as D (5 bases). V was clipped by 0 bases and J by 2 bases, with 14 bases between them. The germline CDR1 and CDR2 sequences are SGDLS and YYNGEE. This CDR3 contains 16 residues.

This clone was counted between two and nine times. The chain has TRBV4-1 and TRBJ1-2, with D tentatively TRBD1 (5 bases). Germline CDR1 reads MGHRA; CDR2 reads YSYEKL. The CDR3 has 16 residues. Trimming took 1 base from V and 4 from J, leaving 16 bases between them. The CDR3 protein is CASSQGNKRGSYGYTF. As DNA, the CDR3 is TGCGCCAGCAGCCAAGGTAATAAGAGGGGATCCTATGGCTACACCTTC.

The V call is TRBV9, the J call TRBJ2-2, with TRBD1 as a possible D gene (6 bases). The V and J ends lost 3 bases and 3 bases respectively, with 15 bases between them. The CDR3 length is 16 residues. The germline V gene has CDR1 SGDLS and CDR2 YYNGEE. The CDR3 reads CASSDPGASHTGELFF. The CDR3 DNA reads TGTGCCAGCAGCGACCCAGGGGCGAGCCACACCGGGGAGCTGTTTTTT.

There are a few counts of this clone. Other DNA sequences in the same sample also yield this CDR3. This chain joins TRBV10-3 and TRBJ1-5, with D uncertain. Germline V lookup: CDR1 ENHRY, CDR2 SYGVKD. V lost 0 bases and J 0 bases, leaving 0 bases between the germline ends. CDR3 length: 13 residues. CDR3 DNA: TGTGCCATCAGTGAGTCTAGCAATCAGCCCCAGCATTTT. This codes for CAISESSNQPQHF.

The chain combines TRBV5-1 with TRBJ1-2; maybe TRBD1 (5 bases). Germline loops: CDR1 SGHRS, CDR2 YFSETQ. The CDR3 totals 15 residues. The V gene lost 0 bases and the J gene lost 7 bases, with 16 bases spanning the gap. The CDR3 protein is CASSLEGSEGLGYTF. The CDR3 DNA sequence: TGCGCCAGCAGCTTGGAAGGGTCGGAGGGGCTTGGCTACACCTTC.

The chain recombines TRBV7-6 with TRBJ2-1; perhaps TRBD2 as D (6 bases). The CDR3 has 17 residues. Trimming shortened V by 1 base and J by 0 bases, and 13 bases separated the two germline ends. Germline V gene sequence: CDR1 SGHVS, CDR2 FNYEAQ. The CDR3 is CASSLEYGGISYNEQFF. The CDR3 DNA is TGTGCCAGCAGCTTAGAATACGGGGGAATCTCCTACAATGAGCAGTTCTTC.

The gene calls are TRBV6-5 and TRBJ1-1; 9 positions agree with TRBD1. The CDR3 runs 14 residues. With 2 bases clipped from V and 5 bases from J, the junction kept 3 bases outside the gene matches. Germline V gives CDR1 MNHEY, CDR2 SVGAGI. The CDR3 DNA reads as TGTGCCAGCAGTTACGGACAGGGGAAGACTGAAGCTTTCTTT. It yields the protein CASSYGQGKTEAFF.

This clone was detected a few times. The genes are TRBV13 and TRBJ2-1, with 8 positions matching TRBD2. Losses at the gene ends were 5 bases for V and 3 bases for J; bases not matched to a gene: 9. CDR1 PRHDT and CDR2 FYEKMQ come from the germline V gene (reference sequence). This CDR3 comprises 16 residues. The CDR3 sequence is CASSLAPGGVYNEQFF. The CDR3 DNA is TGTGCCAGCAGCCTCGCCCCGGGGGGGGTCTACAATGAGCAGTTCTTC.

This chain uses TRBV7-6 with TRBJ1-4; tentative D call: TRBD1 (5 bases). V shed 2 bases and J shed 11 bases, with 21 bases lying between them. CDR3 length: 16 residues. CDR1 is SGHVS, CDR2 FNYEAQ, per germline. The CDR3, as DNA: TGTGCCAGCAGCTTAAGTCCGACAGCAACTCCCGGGAAACTGTTTTTT. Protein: CASSLSPTATPGKLFF. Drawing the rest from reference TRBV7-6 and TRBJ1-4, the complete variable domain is GAGVSQSPRYKVTKRGQDVALRCDPISGHVSLYWYRQALGQGPEFLTYFNYEAQQDKSGLPNDRFSAERPEGSISTLTIQRTEQRDSAMYRCASSLSPTATPGKLFFGSGTQLSVL.

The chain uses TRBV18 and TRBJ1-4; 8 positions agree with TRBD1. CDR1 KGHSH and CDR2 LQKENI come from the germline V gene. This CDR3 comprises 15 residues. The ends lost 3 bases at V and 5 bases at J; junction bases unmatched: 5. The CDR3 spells CASSPQGAGNEKLFF. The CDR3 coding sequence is TGTGCCAGCTCACCCCAGGGGGCGGGGAATGAAAAACTGTTTTTT.

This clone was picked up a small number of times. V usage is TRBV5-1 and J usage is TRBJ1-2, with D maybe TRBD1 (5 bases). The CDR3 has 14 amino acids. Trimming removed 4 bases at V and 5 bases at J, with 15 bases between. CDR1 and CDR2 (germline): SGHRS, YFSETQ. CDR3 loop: CASSPDGTRYGYTF. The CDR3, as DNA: TGCGCCAGCAGCCCAGACGGGACGCGGTATGGCTACACCTTC. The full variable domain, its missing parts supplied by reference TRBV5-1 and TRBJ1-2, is KAGVTQTPRYLIKTRGQQVTLSCSPISGHRSVSWYQQTPGQGLQFLFEYFSETQRNKGNFPGRFSGRQFSNSRSEMNVSTLELGDSALYLCASSPDGTRYGYTFGSGTRLTVV.

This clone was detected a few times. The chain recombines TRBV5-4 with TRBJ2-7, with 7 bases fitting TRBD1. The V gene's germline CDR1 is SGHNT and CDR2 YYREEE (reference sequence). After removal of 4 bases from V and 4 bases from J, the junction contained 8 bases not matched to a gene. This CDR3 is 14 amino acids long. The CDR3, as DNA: TGTGCCAGCAGCACCGGACAGGACCTTTACGAGCAGTACTTC. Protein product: CASSTGQDLYEQYF.

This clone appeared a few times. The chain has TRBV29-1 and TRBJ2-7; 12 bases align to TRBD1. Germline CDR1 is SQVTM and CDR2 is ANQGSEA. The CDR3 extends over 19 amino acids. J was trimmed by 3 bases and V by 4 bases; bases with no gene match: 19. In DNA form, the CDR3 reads TGCAGCGTTGGTGGACGGAAGGGACAGGGGGCCTTTAGAATCTACGAGCAGTACTTC. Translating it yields CSVGGRKGQGAFRIYEQYF.

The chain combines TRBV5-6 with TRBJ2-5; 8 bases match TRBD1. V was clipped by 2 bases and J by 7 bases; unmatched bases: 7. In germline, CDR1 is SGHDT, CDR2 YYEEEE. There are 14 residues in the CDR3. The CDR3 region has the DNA TGTGCCAGCAGCTTTCGGGACAGGCGTTCGACCCAGTACTTC. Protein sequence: CASSFRDRRSTQYF.

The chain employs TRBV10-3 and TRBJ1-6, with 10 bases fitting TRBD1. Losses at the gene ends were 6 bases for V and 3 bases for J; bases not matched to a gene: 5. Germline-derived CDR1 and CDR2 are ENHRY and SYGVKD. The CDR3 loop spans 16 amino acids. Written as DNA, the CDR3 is TGTGCCATCAGCTCCGACAGGGGGCTCTATAATTCACCCCTCCACTTT. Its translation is CAISSDRGLYNSPLHF.

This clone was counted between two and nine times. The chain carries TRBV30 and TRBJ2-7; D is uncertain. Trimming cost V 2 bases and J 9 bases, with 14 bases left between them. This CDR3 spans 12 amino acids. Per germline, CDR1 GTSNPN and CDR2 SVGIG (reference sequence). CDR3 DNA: TGTGCCTGGAGTCCCCTGGGGAATTTGCAGTACTTC. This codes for CAWSPLGNLQYF.

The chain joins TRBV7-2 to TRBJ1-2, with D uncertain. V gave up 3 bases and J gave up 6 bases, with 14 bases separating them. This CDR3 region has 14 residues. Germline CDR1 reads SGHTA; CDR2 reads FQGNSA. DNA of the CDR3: TGTGCCAGCAGCTTTTCCCCCGCCGGGGATGGCTACACCTTC. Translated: CASSFSPAGDGYTF.

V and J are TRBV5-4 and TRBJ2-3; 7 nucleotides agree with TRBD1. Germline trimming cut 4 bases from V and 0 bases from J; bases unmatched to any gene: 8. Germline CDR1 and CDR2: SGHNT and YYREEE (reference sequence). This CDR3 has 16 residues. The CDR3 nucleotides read TGTGCCAGCAGCACGGAGACAGGGTCTAGCACAGATACGCAGTATTTT. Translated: CASSTETGSSTDTQYF.

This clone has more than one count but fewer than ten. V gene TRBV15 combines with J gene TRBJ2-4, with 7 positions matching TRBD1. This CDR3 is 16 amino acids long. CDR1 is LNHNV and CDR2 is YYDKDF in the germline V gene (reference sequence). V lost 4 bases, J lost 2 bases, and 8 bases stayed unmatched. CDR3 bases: TGTGCCACCAGCACAGACAGGGTCGCTCCCAAAAACATTCAGTACTTC. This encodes CATSTDRVAPKNIQYF. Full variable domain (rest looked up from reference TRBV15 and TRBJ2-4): DAMVIQNPRYQVTQFGKPVTLSCSQTLNHNVMYWYQQKSSQAPKLLFHYYDKDFNNEADTPDNFQSRRPNTSFCFLDIRSPGLGDTAMYLCATSTDRVAPKNIQYFGAGTRLSVL.

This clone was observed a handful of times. The CDR3 loop reads CASSPFPASDTQYF. Written as DNA, the CDR3 is TGTGCCAGCTCACCTTTTCCGGCTTCGGATACGCAGTATTTT. The gene calls are TRBV18 and TRBJ2-3, with D uncertain. V lost 3 bases, J lost 6 bases, and 13 bases lay in between. Germline CDR1 reads KGHSH; CDR2 reads LQKENI. This CDR3 has 14 residues.

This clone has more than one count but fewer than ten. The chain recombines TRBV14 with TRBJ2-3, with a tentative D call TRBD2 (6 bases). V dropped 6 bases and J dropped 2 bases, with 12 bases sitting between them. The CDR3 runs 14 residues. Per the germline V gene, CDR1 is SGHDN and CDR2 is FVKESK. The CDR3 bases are TGTGCCAGCAGGCGGGGACTTACCACAGATACGCAGTATTTT. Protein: CASRRGLTTDTQYF.

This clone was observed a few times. CDR3 sequence reads: CASSPQTGAYEQYF. The CDR3, as DNA: TGCGCCAGCAGCCCACAGACAGGGGCCTACGAGCAGTACTTC. The rearrangement links TRBV4-3 to TRBJ2-7; 8 bases map to TRBD1. The length of the CDR3 is 14 residues. The V segment lost 4 bases and the J segment 2 bases; nucleotides outside the gene matches: 4. Per germline, CDR1 LGHNA and CDR2 YSLEER.

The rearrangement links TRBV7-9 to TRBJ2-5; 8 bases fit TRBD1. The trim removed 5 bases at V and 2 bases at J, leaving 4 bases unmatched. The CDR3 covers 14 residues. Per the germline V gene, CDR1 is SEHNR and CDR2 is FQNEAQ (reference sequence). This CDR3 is CASSHGTGQETQYF. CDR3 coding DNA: TGTGCCAGCAGCCACGGGACAGGACAAGAGACCCAGTACTTC. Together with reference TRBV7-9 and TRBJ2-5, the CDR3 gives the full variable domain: DTGVSQNPRHKITKRGQNVTFRCDPISEHNRLYWYRQTLGQGPEFLTYFQNEAQLEKSRLLSDRFSAERPKGSFSTLEIQRTEQGDSAMYLCASSHGTGQETQYFGPGTRLLVL.

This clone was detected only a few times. Here the CDR3 DNA reads TGTGCCAGCAGCTTAGGAGAGGCTAGCTCCTACGAGCAGTACTTC. This translates into CASSLGEASSYEQYF. The rearrangement joins TRBV7-2 to TRBJ2-7; D uncertain. This CDR3 spans 15 amino acids. Trimming cost V 1 base and J 0 bases, with 10 bases left between them. Germline CDR1 is SGHTA and CDR2 is FQGNSA.

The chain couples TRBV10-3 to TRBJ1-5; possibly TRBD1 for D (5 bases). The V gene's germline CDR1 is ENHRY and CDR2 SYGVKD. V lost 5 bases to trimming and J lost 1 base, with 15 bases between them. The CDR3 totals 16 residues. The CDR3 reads CAISLAGPASNQPQHF. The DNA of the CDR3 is TGTGCCATCAGTTTGGCAGGGCCGGCAAGCAATCAGCCCCAGCATTTT.

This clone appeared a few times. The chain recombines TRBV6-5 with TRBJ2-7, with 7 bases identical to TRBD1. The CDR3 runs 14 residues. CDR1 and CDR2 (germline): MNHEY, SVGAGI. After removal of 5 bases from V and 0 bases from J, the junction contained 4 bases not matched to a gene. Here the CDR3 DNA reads TGTGCCAGCAGTCCGACAGGGAACTCCTACGAGCAGTACTTC. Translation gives CASSPTGNSYEQYF.

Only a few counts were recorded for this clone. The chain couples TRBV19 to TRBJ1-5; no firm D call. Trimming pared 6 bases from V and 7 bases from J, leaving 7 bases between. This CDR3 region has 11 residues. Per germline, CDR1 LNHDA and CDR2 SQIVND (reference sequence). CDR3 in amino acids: CASSPGQPQHF. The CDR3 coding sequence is TGTGCCAGTAGCCCGGGACAGCCCCAGCATTTT.